This T cell receptor (beta chain) appears in the sequencing data of a study of blood T cell repertoires in COVID-19. Overall study context: From T cells, B-cell-depleted T cells, or PBMCs came the material, which was cDNA or gDNA.

The sample holds a few counts of this clone. Germline V gives CDR1 LGHNA, CDR2 YSLEER. The CDR3 is 16 amino acids. Trimming removed 0 bases at V and 3 bases at J, with 13 bases between. In the source study's methods: Reference gene primer amplification in the assay estimated nucleated cell counts. The repertoire was sequenced with immunoSEQ multiplex PCR; TCRdb's copy has only in-frame clones and lacks some. Clone size and the V and J calls come from that table; the DNA yielded D and trimming. The sample holds roughly 180,000 clones; 75% to 80% are singletons and the top ten take approximately 9%. The rearrangement links TRBV4-3 to TRBJ2-3; possibly TRBD1 for D (5 bases). Sequencing input: peripheral blood. The sequence was obtained from a woman in her forties or fifties with active or convalescent COVID-19. The DNA of the CDR3 is TGCGCCAGCAGCCAAGATCTTGGACACATTACAGATACGCAGTATTTT. Translated, it gives CASSQDLGHITDTQYF.